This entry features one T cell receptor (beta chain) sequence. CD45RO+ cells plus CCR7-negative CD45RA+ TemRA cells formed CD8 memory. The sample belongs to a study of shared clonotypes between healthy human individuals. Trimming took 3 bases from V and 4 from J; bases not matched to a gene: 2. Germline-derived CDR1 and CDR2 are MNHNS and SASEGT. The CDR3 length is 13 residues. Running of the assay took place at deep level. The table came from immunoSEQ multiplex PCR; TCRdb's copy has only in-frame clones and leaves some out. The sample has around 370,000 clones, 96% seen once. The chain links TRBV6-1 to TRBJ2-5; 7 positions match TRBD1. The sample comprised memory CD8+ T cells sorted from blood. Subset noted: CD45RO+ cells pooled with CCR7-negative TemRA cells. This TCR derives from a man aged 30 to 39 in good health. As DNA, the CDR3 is TGTGCCAGCAGTGAGAGGGACAGAGAGACCCAGTACTTC. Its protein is CASSERDRETQYF.